Presented here are 30 T cell receptor beta chains from one specimen sequenced in a study of blood T cell repertoires in COVID-19. TCRdb's copy holds only in-frame clones and misses some; the assay was immunoSEQ multiplex PCR. The repertoire consists of 150,000 to 200,000 clones, with approximately 92% occurring once and the leading ten covering about 5%. Sample: peripheral blood. These receptors all stem from a woman aged 50 to 60 with acute or convalescent COVID-19.

This chain joins TRBV7-6 and TRBJ1-1; 7 bases align to TRBD1. Germline-derived CDR1 and CDR2 are SGHVS and FNYEAQ. After removal of 6 bases from V and 0 bases from J, the junction contained 4 bases not matched to a gene. This CDR3 comprises 14 residues. The CDR3 is CASSRDRVNTEAFF. The CDR3 nucleotides are TGTGCCAGCAGTCGGGACAGAGTGAACACTGAAGCTTTCTTT.

The chain combines TRBV5-4 with TRBJ2-3, with a tentative D call TRBD2 (6 bases). The V and J ends lost 2 bases and 7 bases respectively, with 14 bases between them. CDR1 and CDR2 from the germline V gene are SGHNT and YYREEE (reference sequence). The length of the CDR3 is 14 residues. CDR3 nucleotide sequence: TGTGCCAGCAGCTTCGGGACTTATACTAATACGCAGTATTTT. It specifies CASSFGTYTNTQYF. Based on the CDR3 plus reference TRBV5-4 and TRBJ2-3, the full variable domain is ETGVTQSPTHLIKTRGQQVTLRCSSQSGHNTVSWYQQALGQGPQFIFQYYREEENGRGNFPPRFSGLQFPNYSSELNVNALELDDSALYLCASSFGTYTNTQYFGPGTRLTVL.

The rearrangement joins TRBV7-9 to TRBJ2-4; 11 bases fit TRBD1. Looked up from germline, CDR1 is SEHNR and CDR2 is FQNEAQ (reference sequence). This CDR3 is 18 amino acids long. Trimming cost V 5 bases and J 7 bases; bases outside gene matches: 16. CDR3 sequence: CASSMGQGVSLPTNIQYF. The CDR3 DNA reads TGTGCCAGCAGCATGGGACAGGGGGTCTCCCTTCCGACGAACATTCAGTACTTC.

The chain combines TRBV11-2 with TRBJ1-5; 7 bases line up with TRBD1. The CDR3 spans 14 residues. V was clipped by 2 bases and J by 4 bases; unmatched bases: 2. CDR1 is SGHAT and CDR2 is FQNNGV in the germline V gene. The DNA of the CDR3 is TGTGCCAGCAGCTTAAGGGGGCGGAATCAGCCCCAGCATTTT. This translates into CASSLRGRNQPQHF.

The chain couples TRBV25-1 to TRBJ2-3, with 7 bases that match TRBD1. The V segment lost 2 bases and the J segment 2 bases; nucleotides outside the gene matches: 10. CDR3 length: 17 amino acids. Per the germline V gene, CDR1 is MGHDK and CDR2 is SYGVNS. DNA for the CDR3: TGTGCCAGCAGTGAAAGTGTGGAACAGGGGTTCACAGATACGCAGTATTTT. It codes for CASSESVEQGFTDTQYF.

The chain combines TRBV30 with TRBJ2-7; TRBD1 agrees at 10 bases. V dropped 7 bases and J dropped 3; count of bases not matched to a gene: 9. Germline V gene sequence: CDR1 GTSNPN, CDR2 SVGIG (reference sequence). This CDR3 has 14 residues. CDR3 region: CAYSSGTGDYEQYF. DNA of the CDR3: TGTGCCTACTCGTCCGGGACAGGGGACTACGAGCAGTACTTC. Drawing the rest from reference TRBV30 and TRBJ2-7, the complete variable domain is SQTIHQWPATLVQPVGSPLSLECTVEGTSNPNLYWYRQAAGRGLQLLFYSVGIGQISSEVPQNLSASRPQDRQFILSSKKLLLSDSGFYLCAYSSGTGDYEQYFGPGTRLTVT.

This chain uses TRBV9 with TRBJ2-7; 12 bases are shared with TRBD1. Germline trimming cut 0 bases from V and 3 bases from J; bases unmatched to any gene: 4. Germline loops: CDR1 SGDLS, CDR2 YYNGEE. There are 16 residues in the CDR3. Here the CDR3 DNA reads TGTGCCAGCAGCGTAGGTGGGACAGGGGGCTACTACGAGCAGTACTTC. It yields the protein CASSVGGTGGYYEQYF.

J is TRBJ1-6 and V is TRBV9; maybe TRBD1 (5 bases). Germline CDR1 SGDLS, CDR2 YYNGEE. The CDR3 runs 15 residues. Trimming took off 0 bases at V and 8 bases at J, with 12 bases between the two ends. The CDR3 nucleotides read TGTGCCAGCAGCGTAGATCAGGGAAAAGATTCACCCCTCCACTTT. Translated: CASSVDQGKDSPLHF.

The CDR3 DNA sequence: TGTGCCTGGAGTGTACCGGAGGGGTCCCGCTACACCTTC. It specifies CAWSVPEGSRYTF. This chain joins TRBV30 and TRBJ1-2; perhaps TRBD1 as D (5 bases). Germline CDR1 is GTSNPN and CDR2 is SVGIG (reference sequence). The CDR3 length is 13 residues. Trimming took 0 bases from V and 9 from J, leaving 14 bases between them.

The chain links TRBV5-6 to TRBJ1-5, with 7 nucleotides matching TRBD1. The junction had 9 bases not matched to a gene; V was cut back by 3 bases and J by 3 bases. Looked up from germline, CDR1 is SGHDT and CDR2 is YYEEEE. This CDR3 is built from 16 residues. The CDR3 sequence is CASSSMTGSFNQPQHF. In DNA, the CDR3 is TGTGCCAGCAGCTCCATGACAGGGTCGTTCAATCAGCCCCAGCATTTT.

V is TRBV7-8 and J is TRBJ2-5, with TRBD2 identical over 12 bases. The V and J ends lost 6 bases and 5 bases, in that order; junction bases with no gene match: 13. Per germline, CDR1 SGHVS and CDR2 FQNEAQ. This CDR3 has 17 residues. The DNA of the CDR3 is TGTGCCAGCAGTCGACTAGCGGGGGCCCGAGGGGAGGAGACCCAGTACTTC. This translates into CASSRLAGARGEETQYF. Complete variable domain (other parts from reference TRBV7-8 and TRBJ2-5): GAGVSQSPRYKVAKRGQDVALRCDPISGHVSLFWYQQALGQGPEFLTYFQNEAQLDKSGLPSDRFFAERPEGSVSTLKIQRTQQEDSAVYLCASSRLAGARGEETQYFGPGTRLLVL.

The V call is TRBV28, the J call TRBJ2-1, with D unclear. The V gene's germline CDR1 is MDHEN and CDR2 SYDVKM. Deletions cut 7 bases from V and 10 bases from J, with 14 bases between. The CDR3 has 12 residues. CDR3 in DNA: TGTGCCAGCACCCCAGGCCTCCCCGAGCAGTTCTTC. This encodes CASTPGLPEQFF.

The chain's CDR3 is CASSSSPHGYTF. The DNA of the CDR3 is TGTGCCAGCAGCTCCTCCCCCCATGGCTACACCTTC. The rearrangement joins TRBV9 to TRBJ1-2; no reliable D call. Germline V gene data show CDR1 as SGDLS and CDR2 as YYNGEE. CDR3 length: 12 residues. V was cut by 4 bases and J by 6 bases, with 10 bases left in between.

The chain uses TRBV4-1 and TRBJ1-3; D is uncertain. This CDR3 comprises 16 residues. CDR1 and CDR2 (germline): MGHRA, YSYEKL. V shed 2 bases and J shed 0 bases, with 11 bases lying between them. The CDR3 spells CASSQLRAGSGNTIYF. CDR3 sequence (DNA): TGCGCCAGCAGCCAACTTCGAGCGGGCTCTGGAAACACCATATATTTT.

This clone was counted between two and nine times. This chain uses TRBV5-4 with TRBJ2-1; 11 nucleotides match TRBD2. V lost 3 bases, J lost 4 bases, and 9 bases stayed unmatched. This CDR3 has 17 residues. CDR1 and CDR2 from the germline V gene are SGHNT and YYREEE (reference sequence). DNA for the CDR3: TGTGCCAGCAGCTCGGGGACTAGCGGAAGACAATACAATGAGCAGTTCTTC. This encodes CASSSGTSGRQYNEQFF. Using reference TRBV5-4 and TRBJ2-1 for the parts outside the CDR3, the full variable domain is ETGVTQSPTHLIKTRGQQVTLRCSSQSGHNTVSWYQQALGQGPQFIFQYYREEENGRGNFPPRFSGLQFPNYSSELNVNALELDDSALYLCASSSGTSGRQYNEQFFGPGTRLTVL.

This chain links TRBV7-2 with TRBJ1-2, with TRBD1 identical over 7 bases. Trimming at V came to 1 base and at J to 3 bases, leaving 5 bases not matched to a gene. The CDR3 is 15 residues long. Germline-derived CDR1 and CDR2 are SGHTA and FQGNSA. The CDR3 nucleotides read TGTGCCAGCAGCTTAGAAACAGGGGATGACTATGGCTACACCTTC. Its protein product is CASSLETGDDYGYTF.

The chain employs TRBV6-4 and TRBJ1-1; the D is unclear. V lost 6 bases to trimming and J lost 4 bases, with 15 bases between them. The CDR3 covers 14 residues. CDR1 and CDR2 from the germline V gene are MRHNA and SNTAGT. The CDR3 DNA is TGTGCCAGCAGCCCCCAGGCGGGCTCCACTGAAGCTTTCTTT. Protein: CASSPQAGSTEAFF.

The chain carries TRBV10-3 and TRBJ1-6; D gene uncertain. This CDR3 is built from 13 residues. Per germline, CDR1 ENHRY and CDR2 SYGVKD. The germline V and J ends were trimmed by 7 bases and 8 bases, with 12 bases remaining between them. The CDR3 DNA is TGTGCCATCAATCCAGTACCAGATTCACCCCTCCACTTT. Translation gives CAINPVPDSPLHF.

The V gene is TRBV19, the J gene TRBJ2-1; 7 bases map to TRBD1. CDR3 length: 15 residues. In germline, CDR1 is LNHDA, CDR2 SQIVND (reference sequence). V lost 3 bases, J lost 9 bases, and 11 bases stayed unmatched. CDR3 protein: CASSIATGSRSEQFF. The DNA for the CDR3 is TGTGCCAGTAGTATCGCGACAGGGAGCCGGTCTGAGCAGTTCTTC.

This clone was recorded a few times. The J gene is TRBJ1-4, the V gene TRBV18; 8 bases line up with TRBD1. The V gene end was trimmed by 3 bases and the J gene end by 0 bases; junction bases not matched to a gene: 3. The germline V gene has CDR1 KGHSH and CDR2 LQKENI. This CDR3 is built from 16 residues. In DNA form, the CDR3 reads TGTGCCAGCTCACCTGGACAGGGAACAACTAATGAAAAACTGTTTTTT. Protein: CASSPGQGTTNEKLFF.

This rearrangement joins TRBV7-2 to TRBJ2-5, with unresolved D. V dropped 0 bases and J dropped 2 bases, with 4 bases sitting between them. The germline V gene encodes CDR1 SGHTA and CDR2 FQGNSA. The CDR3 extends over 13 amino acids. In DNA form, the CDR3 reads TGTGCCAGCAGCTTAGCACATCAAGAGACCCAGTACTTC. Amino acid sequence: CASSLAHQETQYF. The entire variable domain, with the rest obtained from reference TRBV7-2 and TRBJ2-5, is as follows: GAGVSQSPSNKVTEKGKDVELRCDPISGHTALYWYRQSLGQGLEFLIYFQGNSAPDKSGLPSDRFSAERTGGSVSTLTIQRTQQEDSAVYLCASSLAHQETQYFGPGTRLLVL.

Written as DNA, the CDR3 is TGTGCCAGCAGCCCAGGGCCGGCGAACACTGAAGCTTTCTTT. It encodes CASSPGPANTEAFF. The rearrangement links TRBV5-8 to TRBJ1-1; the D gene is possibly TRBD1 (5 bases). CDR1 is SGHTS and CDR2 is YDEGEE in the germline V gene. This CDR3 region has 14 residues. Trimming pared 4 bases from V and 1 base from J, leaving 11 bases between.

The J gene is TRBJ1-4, the V gene TRBV10-3; TRBD1 might be the D (6 bases). V lost 5 bases to trimming and J lost 7 bases, with 17 bases between them. The germline gives CDR1 ENHRY, CDR2 SYGVKD. CDR3 length: 15 amino acids. For the CDR3, the DNA is TGTGCCATCAGTAGAGTACAGGGTCGGGGTGAAAAACTGTTTTTT. Translation gives CAISRVQGRGEKLFF.

This chain joins TRBV6-5 and TRBJ2-1; 10 nucleotides line up with TRBD2. The germline CDR1 and CDR2 sequences are MNHEY and SVGAGI. This CDR3 region has 15 residues. With 4 bases clipped from V and 9 bases from J, the junction kept 9 bases outside the gene matches. CDR3 nucleotides: TGTGCCAGCAGTTCCTCTAGCGGGAGTCGGGGTGAGCAGTTCTTC. This translates into CASSSSSGSRGEQFF.

This rearrangement joins TRBV30 to TRBJ2-1, with D possibly TRBD2 on 6 matching bases. There are 15 residues in the CDR3. From germline, CDR1 is GTSNPN and CDR2 SVGIG (reference sequence). V lost 1 base, J lost 12 bases, and 22 bases lay in between. The CDR3 reads CAWSGRAGWVDGQFF. The CDR3 region has the DNA TGTGCCTGGAGTGGAAGGGCGGGGTGGGTTGACGGGCAGTTCTTC.

The table lists this clone with a count of one. This chain uses TRBV4-3 with TRBJ2-1, with 12 bases lining up with TRBD2. CDR1 is LGHNA and CDR2 is YSLEER in the germline V gene. The CDR3 spans 16 residues. After removal of 4 bases from V and 3 bases from J, the junction contained 4 bases not matched to a gene. CDR3 in amino acids: CASSPGLAGFYNEQFF. The CDR3 DNA sequence: TGCGCCAGCAGCCCCGGACTAGCGGGGTTCTACAATGAGCAGTTCTTC.

CDR3 region: CAWSPLDREKQPQHF. As DNA, the CDR3 is TGTGCCTGGAGTCCTCTCGACAGGGAAAAACAGCCCCAGCATTTT. The V gene is TRBV30, the J gene TRBJ1-5; TRBD1 matches at 7 bases. Germline V gene lookup returns CDR1 GTSNPN and CDR2 SVGIG (reference sequence). The CDR3 runs to 15 residues. J lost 7 bases, V lost 2 bases, and 11 bases had no gene match.

The chain joins TRBV24-1 to TRBJ1-3; D gene uncertain. V lost 6 bases and J lost 7, with 9 bases in between. The V gene's germline CDR1 is KGHDR and CDR2 SFDVKD. The CDR3 totals 12 residues. CDR3 sequence reads: CATSSGFNTIYF. DNA of the CDR3: TGTGCCACCAGTTCGGGGTTTAACACCATATATTTT.

The J gene is TRBJ1-4, the V gene TRBV6-1; 8 bases are shared with TRBD1. Trimming removed 1 base from V and 10 bases from J; junction bases left unmatched: 8. This CDR3 region has 15 residues. The germline gives CDR1 MNHNS, CDR2 SASEGT. The CDR3 here is CASSEEGTGIRKLFF. In DNA form, the CDR3 reads TGTGCCAGCAGTGAAGAGGGGACAGGTATCAGAAAACTGTTTTTT.

The V call is TRBV2, the J call TRBJ2-7; D possibly corresponds to TRBD1 (6 bases). V gave up 3 bases and J gave up 5 bases, with 14 bases separating them. The CDR3 totals 14 residues. Per the germline V gene, CDR1 is SNHLY and CDR2 is FYNNEI. In DNA, the CDR3 is TGTGCCAGCAGTGATCCCAGGGGAGCAGACGAGCAGTACTTC. This gives the protein CASSDPRGADEQYF.